This TCR beta chain was profiled in a study of control samples from healthy donors and cancer patients. The assay was immunoSEQ multiplex PCR, and TCRdb's table has in-frame clones only and misses some. This table has 100,000 to 150,000 clones, roughly 92% appearing once. Germline lookup yields CDR1 MGHRA and CDR2 YSYEKL. Unmatched junction bases numbered 10, after V lost 0 bases and J lost 8 bases. The CDR3 has 16 amino acids. V usage is TRBV4-1 and J usage is TRBJ2-1; TRBD2 matches at 7 bases. Sequenced material: PBMCs. The origin of this receptor is a man aged 80 or over with head and neck cancer. Here the CDR3 DNA reads TGCGCCAGCAGCCAAGATCCCGCGGGAGTGGGTGATGAGCAGTTCTTC. This translates into CASSQDPAGVGDEQFF.